This passage covers 14 T cell receptor beta chains from one sample sequenced in a study of control samples from healthy donors and cancer patients. Clones were sequenced by immunoSEQ multiplex PCR, and TCRdb holds only the in-frame ones, with some missing. The sample contains almost 90,000 clones, about 84% of which appear only once. Input material: blood. The receptors derive from a woman in her forties in good health.

Regarding this clone: Other DNA sequences from this sample encode an identical CDR3 as well. The chain recombines TRBV4-3 with TRBJ1-1; D gene uncertain. V was cut by 1 base and J by 1 base, with 4 bases left in between. Germline V gives CDR1 LGHNA, CDR2 YSLEER. This CDR3 has 13 residues. CDR3 residues: CASSQGQNTEAFF. The CDR3 DNA is TGCGCCAGCAGCCAAGGGCAGAACACTGAAGCTTTCTTT.

This clone came up a few times. This chain connects TRBV4-1 to TRBJ1-2; D call uncertain. CDR1 is MGHRA and CDR2 is YSYEKL in the germline V gene. The CDR3 is 12 residues long. V lost 1 base, J lost 8 bases, and 8 bases lay in between. Written as DNA, the CDR3 is TGCGCCAGCAGCCAAGGACGGTCGGGCTACACCTTC. It is translated as CASSQGRSGYTF.

The CDR3 DNA is TGTGCCAGCAGCCGGGGGGGCACAGGGTTGGGTGAAAAACTGTTTTTT. Translated: CASSRGGTGLGEKLFF. The gene calls are TRBV7-8 and TRBJ1-4, with D maybe TRBD1 (6 bases). Germline V CDR1 and CDR2: SGHVS, FQNEAQ. The CDR3 loop spans 16 amino acids. V gave up 5 bases and J gave up 7 bases, with 20 bases separating them. The variable domain in full, completed from reference TRBV7-8 and TRBJ1-4, reads GAGVSQSPRYKVAKRGQDVALRCDPISGHVSLFWYQQALGQGPEFLTYFQNEAQLDKSGLPSDRFFAERPEGSVSTLKIQRTQQEDSAVYLCASSRGGTGLGEKLFFGSGTQLSVL.

Only a few counts were recorded for this clone. The chain employs TRBV19 and TRBJ2-1, with D possibly TRBD1 on 6 matching bases. Germline V lookup: CDR1 LNHDA, CDR2 SQIVND (reference sequence). V gave up 6 bases and J gave up 0 bases, with 12 bases separating them. The CDR3 has 15 amino acids. CDR3 residues: CASRPTGSSYNEQFF. The CDR3 bases are TGTGCCAGTAGACCAACAGGGAGCTCCTACAATGAGCAGTTCTTC. The variable domain in full, with the rest retrieved from reference TRBV19 and TRBJ2-1, is DGGITQSPKYLFRKEGQNVTLSCEQNLNHDAMYWYRQDPGQGLRLIYYSQIVNDFQKGDIAEGYSVSREKKESFPLTVTSAQKNPTAFYLCASRPTGSSYNEQFFGPGTRLTVL.

V is TRBV16 and J is TRBJ1-1; D possibly corresponds to TRBD1 (6 bases). Trimming removed 0 bases at V and 5 bases at J, with 25 bases between. Germline V CDR1 and CDR2: KGHSY, FQNENV. The CDR3 totals 19 residues. The CDR3 DNA follows: TGTGCCAGCAGCCAATCGGGGAGATTTGCGGGCAGGGGTGGTACTGAAGCTTTCTTT. Protein sequence: CASSQSGRFAGRGGTEAFF. The full variable domain, with the rest looked up from reference TRBV16 and TRBJ1-1, is GEEVAQTPKHLVRGEGQKAKLYCAPIKGHSYVFWYQQVLKNEFKFLISFQNENVFDETGMPKERFSAKCLPNSPCSLEIQATKLEDSAVYFCASSQSGRFAGRGGTEAFFGQGTRLTVV.

The rearrangement links TRBV7-9 to TRBJ1-4; D ambiguous. There are 16 residues in the CDR3. Germline V gives CDR1 SEHNR, CDR2 FQNEAQ (reference sequence). V dropped 5 bases and J dropped 4 bases, with 17 bases sitting between them. CDR3 residues: CASSATWERINEKLFF. The DNA for the CDR3 is TGTGCCAGCAGCGCAACCTGGGAACGGATTAATGAAAAACTGTTTTTT. The complete variable domain, with remaining parts taken from reference TRBV7-9 and TRBJ1-4, reads DTGVSQNPRHKITKRGQNVTFRCDPISEHNRLYWYRQTLGQGPEFLTYFQNEAQLEKSRLLSDRFSAERPKGSFSTLEIQRTEQGDSAMYLCASSATWERINEKLFFGSGTQLSVL.

The genes are TRBV10-3 and TRBJ1-2; possibly TRBD1 for D (5 bases). Trimming stripped 3 bases from V and 4 bases from J, with 18 bases between. Germline CDR1 reads ENHRY; CDR2 reads SYGVKD. This CDR3 is built from 16 residues. CDR3 coding DNA: TGTGCCATCAGTGACGGGCCAGGGCCCCTTACCTATGGCTACACCTTC. Translating it yields CAISDGPGPLTYGYTF.

The V and J genes are TRBV30 and TRBJ2-2; 9 nucleotides line up with TRBD1. Germline-derived CDR1 and CDR2 are GTSNPN and SVGIG (reference sequence). The ends lost 0 bases at V and 2 bases at J; junction bases unmatched: 4. CDR3 length: 16 residues. The CDR3 here is CAWSVYRGPNTGELFF. The CDR3 DNA reads as TGTGCCTGGAGTGTGTACAGGGGGCCCAACACCGGGGAGCTGTTTTTT.

The chain recombines TRBV19 with TRBJ2-1; no clear D gene. The CDR3 contains 15 residues. In germline, CDR1 is LNHDA, CDR2 SQIVND (reference sequence). The V gene lost 0 bases and the J gene lost 6 bases, with 12 bases spanning the gap. The CDR3 region is CASSIEKGWGNEQFF. The CDR3 coding sequence is TGTGCCAGTAGTATAGAAAAAGGGTGGGGCAATGAGCAGTTCTTC.

The V gene is TRBV7-2, the J gene TRBJ1-6; maybe TRBD1 (6 bases). CDR1 and CDR2 from the germline V gene are SGHTA and FQGNSA. Trimming took 4 bases from V and 8 from J, leaving 18 bases between them. There are 16 residues in the CDR3. In DNA form, the CDR3 reads TGTGCCAGCAGCTCCCGGACAGCGGTGGTGCATTCACCCCTCCACTTT. The encoded protein is CASSSRTAVVHSPLHF.

This clone was observed a handful of times. The chain combines TRBV4-1 with TRBJ1-5; D unresolved. Deletions cut 0 bases from V and 4 bases from J, with 4 bases between. Germline V gene sequence: CDR1 MGHRA, CDR2 YSYEKL. The CDR3 loop spans 13 amino acids. CDR3 sequence: CASSQDRNQPQHF. The CDR3 DNA reads TGCGCCAGCAGCCAAGACAGGAATCAGCCCCAGCATTTT.

This clone showed up just once. The chain carries TRBV6-5 and TRBJ1-2; 7 bases agree with TRBD1. This CDR3 region has 15 residues. Losses at the gene ends were 10 bases for V and 4 bases for J; bases not matched to a gene: 15. CDR1 and CDR2 (germline): MNHEY, SVGAGI. CDR3 protein: CATRPQGEGSYGYTF. CDR3 coding DNA: TGTGCCACGAGGCCCCAGGGGGAAGGAAGCTATGGCTACACCTTC.

The rearrangement uses TRBV5-8 and TRBJ1-3; 7 bases agree with TRBD1. CDR1 is SGHTS and CDR2 is YDEGEE in the germline V gene. V shed 4 bases, J shed 3 bases, and the junction held 4 bases outside the gene matches. The CDR3 loop spans 14 amino acids. The CDR3 is CASSRDRDGNTIYF. The CDR3 nucleotides read TGTGCCAGCAGCCGAGACAGGGATGGAAACACCATATATTTT.

This chain uses TRBV10-3 with TRBJ1-1; D is unclear. Germline V CDR1 and CDR2: ENHRY, SYGVKD. V was shortened by 3 bases and J by 1 base, with 9 bases between the two germline ends. This CDR3 has 14 residues. This CDR3 reads CAISDPPGNTEAFF. In nucleotides, the CDR3 is TGTGCCATCAGTGATCCCCCAGGGAACACTGAAGCTTTCTTT.